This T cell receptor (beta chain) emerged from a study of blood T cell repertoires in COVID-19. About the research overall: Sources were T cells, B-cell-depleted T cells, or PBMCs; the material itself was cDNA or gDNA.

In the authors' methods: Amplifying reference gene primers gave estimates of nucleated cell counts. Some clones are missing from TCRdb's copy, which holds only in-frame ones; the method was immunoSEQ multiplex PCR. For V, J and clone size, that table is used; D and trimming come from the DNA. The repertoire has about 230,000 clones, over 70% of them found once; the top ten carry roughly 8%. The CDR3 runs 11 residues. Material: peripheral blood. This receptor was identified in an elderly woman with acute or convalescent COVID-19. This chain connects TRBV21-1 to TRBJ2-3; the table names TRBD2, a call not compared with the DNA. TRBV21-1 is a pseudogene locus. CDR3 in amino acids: CAGESTDTQYF. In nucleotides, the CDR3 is TGTGCCGGGGAGAGCACAGATACGCAGTATTTT.